These 19 T cell receptor beta chains came from one sample sequenced in a study of PD-1 blockade in mismatch repair-deficient tumors. TCRdb's table, derived via immunoSEQ multiplex PCR, lists solely in-frame clones and lacks some. This sample has more than 90,000 clones, with over 60% found just once. This material consisted of peripheral blood, taken 60 weeks after starting pembrolizumab. The receptors originated from an adult with mismatch repair-deficient cancer.

This rearrangement joins TRBV12-5 to TRBJ1-5; 10 nucleotides agree with TRBD1. Per germline, CDR1 LGHNT and CDR2 FRNRAP. V was clipped by 6 bases and J by 5 bases; unmatched bases: 19. The CDR3 is 19 residues long. The CDR3 DNA reads TGTGCTAGTGGATTTATGATCGGGACAGGGGAAGTAGAGGATCAGCCCCAGCATTTT. Its protein is CASGFMIGTGEVEDQPQHF.

The V and J genes are TRBV18 and TRBJ2-7; 10 nucleotides match TRBD1. The CDR3 loop spans 13 amino acids. J was trimmed by 12 bases and V by 5 bases; bases with no gene match: 10. Germline V gene sequence: CDR1 KGHSH, CDR2 LQKENI. In nucleotides, the CDR3 is TGTGCCAGCTCAACTGACTGGGACAGGGGTTCGTACTTC. Its translation is CASSTDWDRGSYF.

V gene TRBV11-2 combines with J gene TRBJ2-7; the D gene is possibly TRBD2 (5 bases). The germline V and J ends were trimmed by 4 bases and 9 bases, with 13 bases remaining between them. The CDR3 is 12 residues long. The germline V gene has CDR1 SGHAT and CDR2 FQNNGV. CDR3 bases: TGTGCCAGCAGCTCCACTAGTTCGGGGCAGTACTTC. It encodes CASSSTSSGQYF.

The CDR3 DNA reads TGTGCCAGCAGCCCTAGGGCTAGCGGGAGGATCGATGAGCAGTTCTTC. It yields the protein CASSPRASGRIDEQFF. The chain joins TRBV7-3 to TRBJ2-1; the match to TRBD2 covers 11 bases. Germline values: CDR1 SGHTA, CDR2 FQGTGA. CDR3 length: 16 amino acids. V was clipped by 5 bases and J by 8 bases; unmatched bases: 11.

The chain uses TRBV6-6 and TRBJ1-5, with D perhaps matching TRBD1 (5 bases). The CDR3 sequence is 14 residues long. The V end was cut by 2 bases, the J end by 3 bases, with 8 bases between. The germline CDR1 and CDR2 sequences are MNHNY and SVGAGI (reference sequence). CDR3 coding DNA: TGTGCCAGCAGTTACCTACAGGACAATCAGCCCCAGCATTTT. Protein sequence: CASSYLQDNQPQHF.

This chain links TRBV9 with TRBJ2-7, with a tentative D call TRBD2 (7 bases). This CDR3 region has 14 residues. Trimming took off 0 bases at V and 7 bases at J, with 14 bases between the two ends. Germline-derived CDR1 and CDR2 are SGDLS and YYNGEE. The chain's CDR3 is CASSVEGRGGEQYF. CDR3 DNA: TGTGCCAGCAGCGTAGAAGGCAGGGGAGGGGAGCAGTACTTC.

This sequence joins TRBV11-3 and TRBJ2-1, with unresolved D. CDR1 is SGHNT and CDR2 is YENEEA in the germline V gene. CDR3 length: 13 amino acids. Between the trimmed V and J ends, which lost 0 bases and 9 bases, there was a span of 9 bases. The CDR3 protein is CASSLESVGEQFF. CDR3 nucleotide sequence: TGTGCCAGCAGCTTAGAATCGGTGGGTGAGCAGTTCTTC.

This chain joins TRBV11-3 and TRBJ2-1, with TRBD1 identical over 10 bases. V was clipped by 4 bases and J by 6 bases; unmatched bases: 6. Per the germline V gene, CDR1 is SGHNT and CDR2 is YENEEA. This CDR3 has 15 amino acids. The CDR3 DNA follows: TGTGCCAGCAGCTACTGGGACAGGGGATCCAATGAGCAGTTCTTC. As protein: CASSYWDRGSNEQFF.

The chain carries TRBV12-5 and TRBJ2-5, with D possibly matching TRBD2 (5 bases). Germline-derived CDR1 and CDR2 are LGHNT and FRNRAP. The CDR3 extends over 14 amino acids. The V end was cut by 3 bases, the J end by 7 bases, with 15 bases between. CDR3 in amino acids: CASGFQSGSRTQYF. CDR3 nucleotide sequence: TGTGCTAGTGGTTTTCAATCTGGGAGTCGGACCCAGTACTTC.

This chain uses TRBV4-3 with TRBJ2-1; D not certain. The germline CDR1 and CDR2 sequences are LGHNA and YSLEER. This CDR3 comprises 13 residues. Trimming cost V 0 bases and J 7 bases, with 7 bases left between them. The CDR3 DNA follows: TGCGCCAGCAGCCAAGATTCAGGAAATGAGCAGTTCTTC. Translated: CASSQDSGNEQFF.

The chain uses TRBV7-6 and TRBJ2-2; D is ambiguous. The CDR3 is 16 residues long. Per germline, CDR1 SGHVS and CDR2 FNYEAQ. V dropped 0 bases and J dropped 0 bases, with 8 bases sitting between them. CDR3 residues: CASSLAPSSNTGELFF. CDR3 nucleotides: TGTGCCAGCAGCTTAGCTCCCAGTTCGAACACCGGGGAGCTGTTTTTT.

This clone was picked up a small number of times. The genes are TRBV14 and TRBJ2-7; TRBD2 matches at 12 bases. V lost 0 bases, J lost 5 bases, and 8 bases stayed unmatched. Germline CDR1 is SGHDN and CDR2 is FVKESK. CDR3 size: 17 residues. DNA for the CDR3: TGTGCCAGCAGCCAAGAGGAGGATCTAGCGGGAGGGGACGAGCAGTACTTC. Its translation is CASSQEEDLAGGDEQYF.

The chain uses TRBV7-2 and TRBJ2-7; D not certain. V lost 1 base and J lost 6, with 13 bases in between. The CDR3 has 14 residues. Germline V gives CDR1 SGHTA, CDR2 FQGNSA. For the CDR3, the DNA is TGTGCCAGCAGCTTAGTTAACAGTTGGCTCGAGCAGTACTTC. As protein: CASSLVNSWLEQYF.

This clone was seen once. J is TRBJ2-5 and V is TRBV11-3, with 7 bases fitting TRBD1. V lost 4 bases to trimming and J lost 5 bases; unmatched junction nucleotides: 7. The CDR3 consists of 14 residues. Germline V gives CDR1 SGHNT, CDR2 YENEEA. Here the CDR3 DNA reads TGTGCCAGCAGCTCCGAGGGGGCGTGGGAGACCCAGTACTTC. Translated, it gives CASSSEGAWETQYF.

This sequence joins TRBV7-2 and TRBJ2-1; no firm D call. The germline V gene has CDR1 SGHTA and CDR2 FQGNSA. The V end was cut by 0 bases, the J end by 5 bases, with 8 bases between. There are 14 residues in the CDR3. The CDR3 is CASSLAQAHNEQFF. CDR3 DNA: TGTGCCAGCAGCTTAGCGCAGGCCCACAATGAGCAGTTCTTC.

J is TRBJ1-1 and V is TRBV27, with 8 bases identical to TRBD1. The V gene end was trimmed by 5 bases and the J gene end by 11 bases; junction bases not matched to a gene: 10. Germline loops: CDR1 MNHEY, CDR2 SMNVEV (reference sequence). This CDR3 region has 13 residues. The CDR3 reads CASSPRDRQKAFF. The CDR3 nucleotides read TGTGCCAGCAGTCCCCGGGACAGGCAAAAGGCTTTCTTT.

V gene TRBV19 combines with J gene TRBJ1-5; tentatively, D is TRBD1 (5 bases). Germline CDR1 LNHDA, CDR2 SQIVND (reference sequence). The CDR3 sequence is 15 residues long. V was cut by 11 bases and J by 3 bases, with 20 bases left in between. CDR3 in DNA: TGTGCCGCGGGGGGAGTTCCTAGTACCAATCAGCCCCAGCATTTT. Translated, it gives CAAGGVPSTNQPQHF.

This clone was found a few times. The chain is built from TRBV7-9 and TRBJ2-1, with 7 bases matching TRBD1. With 3 bases clipped from V and 15 bases from J, the junction kept 14 bases outside the gene matches. Germline loops: CDR1 SEHNR, CDR2 FQNEAQ (reference sequence). CDR3 length: 14 residues. Here the CDR3 DNA reads TGTGCCAGCAGCTTCCAGGGGCAGGGGGTTTTGGGGTTCTTC. Residues: CASSFQGQGVLGFF.

The DNA of the CDR3 is TGTGCCAGCAGTTTTGGACAGGGACGAACCGGGGAGCTGTTTTTT. The encoded protein is CASSFGQGRTGELFF. The rearrangement uses TRBV27 and TRBJ2-2, with TRBD1 matching 8 bases. Germline trimming cut 3 bases from V and 5 bases from J; bases unmatched to any gene: 5. CDR3 length equals 15 residues. CDR1 and CDR2 (germline): MNHEY, SMNVEV (reference sequence).